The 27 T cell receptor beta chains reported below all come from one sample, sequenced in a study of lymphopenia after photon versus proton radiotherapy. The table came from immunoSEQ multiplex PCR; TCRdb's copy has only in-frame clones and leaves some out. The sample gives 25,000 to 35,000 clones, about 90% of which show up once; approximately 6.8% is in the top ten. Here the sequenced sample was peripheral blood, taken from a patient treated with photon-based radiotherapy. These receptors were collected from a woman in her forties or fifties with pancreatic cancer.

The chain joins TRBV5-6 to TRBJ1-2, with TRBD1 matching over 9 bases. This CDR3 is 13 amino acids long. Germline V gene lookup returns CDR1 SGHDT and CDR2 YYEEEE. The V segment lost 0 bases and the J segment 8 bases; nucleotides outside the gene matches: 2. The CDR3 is CASSLDRGRGYTF. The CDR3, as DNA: TGTGCCAGCAGCTTGGACAGGGGGCGGGGCTACACCTTC.

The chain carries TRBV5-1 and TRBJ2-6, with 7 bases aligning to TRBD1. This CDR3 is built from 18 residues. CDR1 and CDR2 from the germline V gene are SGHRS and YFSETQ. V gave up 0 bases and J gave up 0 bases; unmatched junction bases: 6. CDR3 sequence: CASSLVPGGSSGANVLTF. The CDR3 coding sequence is TGCGCCAGCAGCTTGGTACCAGGGGGAAGCTCTGGGGCCAACGTCCTGACTTTC.

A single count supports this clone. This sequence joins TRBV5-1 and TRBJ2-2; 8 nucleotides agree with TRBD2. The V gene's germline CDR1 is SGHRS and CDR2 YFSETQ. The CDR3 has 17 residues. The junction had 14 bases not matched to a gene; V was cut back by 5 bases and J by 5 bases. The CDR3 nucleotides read TGCGCCAGCAGTTCCCTCGGGGGAGCGGGAGCAACCGGGGAGCTGTTTTTT. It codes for CASSSLGGAGATGELFF.

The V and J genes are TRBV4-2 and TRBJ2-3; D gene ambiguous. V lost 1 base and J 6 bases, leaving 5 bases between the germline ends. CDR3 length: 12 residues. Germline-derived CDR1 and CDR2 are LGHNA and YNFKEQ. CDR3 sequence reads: CASSQGSDTQYF. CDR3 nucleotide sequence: TGTGCCAGCAGCCAAGGTTCGGATACGCAGTATTTT.

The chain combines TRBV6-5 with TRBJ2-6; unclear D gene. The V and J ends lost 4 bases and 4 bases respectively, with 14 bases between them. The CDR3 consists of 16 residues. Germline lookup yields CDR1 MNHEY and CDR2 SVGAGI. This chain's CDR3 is CASSSRTLGGANVLTF. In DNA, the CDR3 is TGTGCCAGCAGTTCCCGGACCCTGGGGGGGGCCAACGTCCTGACTTTC.

The CDR3 spells CASSFGTSGLGNEQFF. The DNA for the CDR3 is TGTGCCAGCAGCTTTGGGACTAGCGGGTTAGGGAACGAGCAGTTCTTC. V gene TRBV9 combines with J gene TRBJ2-1, with 12 bases fitting TRBD2. Germline CDR1 reads SGDLS; CDR2 reads YYNGEE. V was pared by 4 bases and J by 10 bases, with 12 bases of the junction left unmatched. The CDR3 is 16 residues long.

The CDR3 loop reads CASSPRTSGRIGVTGELFF. Written as DNA, the CDR3 is TGTGCCAGCTCACCACGTACTAGCGGGAGAATCGGGGTGACCGGGGAGCTGTTTTTT. V gene TRBV18 combines with J gene TRBJ2-2; 11 bases are a match to TRBD2. V lost 1 base and J lost 5; bases outside the gene matches: 12. This CDR3 comprises 19 residues. Per germline, CDR1 KGHSH and CDR2 LQKENI.

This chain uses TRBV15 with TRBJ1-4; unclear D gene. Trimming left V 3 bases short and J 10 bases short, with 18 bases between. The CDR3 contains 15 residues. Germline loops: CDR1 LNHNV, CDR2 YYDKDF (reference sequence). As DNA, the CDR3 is TGTGCCACCAGCAGGATAGACACGGGAATAGGAAAACTGTTTTTT. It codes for CATSRIDTGIGKLFF.

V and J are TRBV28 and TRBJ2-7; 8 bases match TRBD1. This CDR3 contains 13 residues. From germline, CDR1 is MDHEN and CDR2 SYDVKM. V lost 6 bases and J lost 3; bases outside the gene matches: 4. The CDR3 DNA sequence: TGTGCCAGCAGCTTGACAGGGGTCTACGAGCAGTACTTC. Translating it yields CASSLTGVYEQYF.

In DNA form, the CDR3 reads TGCAGCGCCGGCGGACAGGGGAGTCTGTCCTATGGCTACACCTTC. It encodes CSAGGQGSLSYGYTF. This rearrangement joins TRBV29-1 to TRBJ1-2; 9 positions match TRBD1. The trim removed 7 bases at V and 4 bases at J, leaving 13 bases unmatched. The CDR3 covers 15 residues. The germline V gene encodes CDR1 SQVTM and CDR2 ANQGSEA.

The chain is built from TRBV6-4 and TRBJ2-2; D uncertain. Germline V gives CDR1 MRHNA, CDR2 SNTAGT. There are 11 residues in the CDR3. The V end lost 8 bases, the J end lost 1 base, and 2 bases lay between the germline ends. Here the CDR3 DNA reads TGTGCCAGCCAGAACACCGGGGAGCTGTTTTTT. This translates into CASQNTGELFF.

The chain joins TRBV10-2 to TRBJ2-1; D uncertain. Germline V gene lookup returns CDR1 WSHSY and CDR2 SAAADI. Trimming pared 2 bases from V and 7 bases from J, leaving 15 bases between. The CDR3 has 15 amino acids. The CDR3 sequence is CASSELGRAINEQFF. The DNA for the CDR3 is TGCGCCAGCAGTGAGCTGGGAAGGGCAATTAATGAGCAGTTCTTC.

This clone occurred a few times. CDR3 amino acids: CASSAQETQYF. CDR3 coding DNA: TGTGCCAGCAGCGCACAAGAGACCCAGTACTTC. The chain has TRBV7-6 and TRBJ2-5, with D hard to call. V was cut by 5 bases and J by 2 bases, with 3 bases left in between. The CDR3 length is 11 residues. Germline lookup yields CDR1 SGHVS and CDR2 FNYEAQ.

The CDR3 region is CASSPRLAGGHTEQFF. CDR3 DNA: TGTGCCAGCAGTCCCAGACTAGCGGGAGGCCATACGGAGCAGTTCTTC. This sequence joins TRBV28 and TRBJ2-1; TRBD2 aligns across 13 bases. CDR1 and CDR2 from the germline V gene are MDHEN and SYDVKM. The CDR3 contains 16 residues. With 5 bases clipped from V and 10 bases from J, the junction kept 11 bases outside the gene matches.

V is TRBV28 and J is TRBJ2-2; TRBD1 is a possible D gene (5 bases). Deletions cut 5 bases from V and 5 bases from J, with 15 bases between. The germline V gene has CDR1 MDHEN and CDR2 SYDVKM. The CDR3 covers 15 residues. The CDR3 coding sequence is TGTGCCAGCAGTCCACAGGCCATGAGGACCGGGGAGCTGTTTTTT. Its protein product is CASSPQAMRTGELFF.

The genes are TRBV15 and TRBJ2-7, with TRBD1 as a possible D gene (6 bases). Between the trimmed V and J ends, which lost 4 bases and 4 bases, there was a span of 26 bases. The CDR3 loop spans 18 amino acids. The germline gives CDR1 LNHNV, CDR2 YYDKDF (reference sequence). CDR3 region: CATSIMGEPGQNPYEQYF. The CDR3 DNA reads TGTGCCACCAGCATAATGGGGGAACCAGGACAGAATCCATACGAGCAGTACTTC.

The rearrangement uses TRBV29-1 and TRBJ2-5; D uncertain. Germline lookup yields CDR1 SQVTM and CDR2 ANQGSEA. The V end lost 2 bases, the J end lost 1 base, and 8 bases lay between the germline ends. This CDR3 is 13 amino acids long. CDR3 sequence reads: CSVEKGGQETQYF. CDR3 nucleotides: TGCAGCGTTGAAAAGGGCGGCCAAGAGACCCAGTACTTC.

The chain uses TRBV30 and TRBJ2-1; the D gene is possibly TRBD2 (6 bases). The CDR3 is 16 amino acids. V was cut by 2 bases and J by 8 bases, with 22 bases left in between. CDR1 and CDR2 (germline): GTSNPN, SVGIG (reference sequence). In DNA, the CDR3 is TGTGCCTGGAGTTCGCCGACGTTTCCGGGAGCCTATGAGCAGTTCTTC. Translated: CAWSSPTFPGAYEQFF.

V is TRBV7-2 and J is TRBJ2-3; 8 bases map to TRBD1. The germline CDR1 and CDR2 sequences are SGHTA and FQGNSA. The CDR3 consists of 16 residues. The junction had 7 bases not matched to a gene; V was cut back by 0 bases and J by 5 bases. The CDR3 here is CASSLALQGGQDTQYF. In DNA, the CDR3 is TGTGCCAGCAGCTTAGCCTTACAGGGGGGACAAGATACGCAGTATTTT.

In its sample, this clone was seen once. The CDR3 DNA sequence: TGTGCCAGCAGCCAATCCCGGGACGGCTACGAGCAGTACTTC. Translation gives CASSQSRDGYEQYF. The chain links TRBV16 to TRBJ2-7, with D possibly being TRBD1 or TRBD2 (5 bases each). Germline V gene lookup returns CDR1 KGHSY and CDR2 FQNENV. The V and J ends lost 0 bases and 3 bases respectively, with 9 bases between them. This CDR3 contains 14 residues.

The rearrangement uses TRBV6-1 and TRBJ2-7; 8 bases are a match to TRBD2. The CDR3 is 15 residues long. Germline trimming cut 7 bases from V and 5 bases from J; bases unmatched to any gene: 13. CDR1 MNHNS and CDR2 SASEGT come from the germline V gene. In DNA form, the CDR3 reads TGTGCCAGCATAAGCTTGGCGGGAGGTACGGACGAGCAGTACTTC. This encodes CASISLAGGTDEQYF.

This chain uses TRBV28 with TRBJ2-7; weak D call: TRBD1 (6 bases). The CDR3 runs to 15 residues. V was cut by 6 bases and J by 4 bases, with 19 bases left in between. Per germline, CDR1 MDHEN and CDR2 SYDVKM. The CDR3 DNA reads TGTGCCAGCAGCCCCACCAGGGGTAAACGGTACGAGCAGTACTTC. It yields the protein CASSPTRGKRYEQYF.

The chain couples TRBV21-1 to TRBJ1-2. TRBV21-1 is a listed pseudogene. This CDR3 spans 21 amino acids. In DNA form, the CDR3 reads TGTGCCAGCAGCAACCTGAAGCAATTGTACGGTTTAGGGACGGTCGACTATGGCTACACCTTC. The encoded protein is CASSNLKQLYGLGTVDYGYTF.

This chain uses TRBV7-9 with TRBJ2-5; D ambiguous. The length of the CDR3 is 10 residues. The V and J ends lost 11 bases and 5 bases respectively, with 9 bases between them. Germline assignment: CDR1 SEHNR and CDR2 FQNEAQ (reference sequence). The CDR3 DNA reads TGTGCCTCCGGGCTGGAGACCCAGTACTTC. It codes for CASGLETQYF.

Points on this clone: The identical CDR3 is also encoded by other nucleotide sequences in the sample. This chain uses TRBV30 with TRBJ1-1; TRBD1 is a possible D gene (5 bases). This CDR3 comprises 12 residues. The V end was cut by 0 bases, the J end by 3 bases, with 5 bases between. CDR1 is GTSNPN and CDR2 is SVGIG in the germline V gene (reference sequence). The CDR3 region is CAWSVGDTEAFF. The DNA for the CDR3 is TGTGCCTGGAGTGTGGGGGACACTGAAGCTTTCTTT.

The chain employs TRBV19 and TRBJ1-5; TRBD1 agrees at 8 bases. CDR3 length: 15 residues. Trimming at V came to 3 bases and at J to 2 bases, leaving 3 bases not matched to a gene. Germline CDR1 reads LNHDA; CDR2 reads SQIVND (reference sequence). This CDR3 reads CASSMAGQGNQPQHF. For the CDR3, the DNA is TGTGCCAGTAGTATGGCGGGACAGGGCAATCAGCCCCAGCATTTT.

The CDR3 loop is CASSVGGAGGTEAFF. In DNA, the CDR3 is TGTGCCAGCAGCGTAGGTGGGGCCGGCGGCACTGAAGCTTTCTTT. The genes are TRBV9 and TRBJ1-1, with D possibly being TRBD1 (5 bases). The CDR3 sequence is 15 residues long. With 0 bases removed from V and 4 bases from J, the gap between germline ends came to 13 bases. Germline-derived CDR1 and CDR2 are SGDLS and YYNGEE.